The 13 T cell receptor beta chains in this list originate from one sample, sequenced in a study of regulatory T cells in long-lasting Graves disease. Noted time point: newly diagnosed GD, antithyroid drugs for less than 3 months. Construction of the TCR library relied on RNA isolated from PBMCs. In building TCR beta libraries, iRepertoire HTBI primers were used together with Arm-PCR of CDR3 regions. TCRdb re-derived calls from the multiplex PCR reads in MiXCR, one entry per CDR3 protein. The repertoire has hundreds of thousands of distinct CDR3 sequences, roughly 15% of them found once; the top ten carry 20% to 25%. The sequencing used peripheral blood mononuclear cells (PBMCs), collected at new diagnosis, from a patient treated with antithyroid drugs. These receptor sequences come from a female donor with Graves disease.

This clonotype has ten or more counts. This rearrangement joins TRBV11-2 to TRBJ2-2; 7 positions agree with TRBD1. The CDR3 runs to 16 residues. The V gene end was trimmed by 3 bases and the J gene end by 0 bases; junction bases not matched to a gene: 4. Germline V CDR1 and CDR2: SGHAT, FQNNGV. CDR3 nucleotides: TGTGCCAGCAGCTTGGGACAGATCGCGAACACCGGGGAGCTGTTTTTT. This translates into CASSLGQIANTGELFF.

The sample holds many counts of this clonotype. The rearrangement uses TRBV2 and TRBJ1-4; D gene unclear. Trimming left V 6 bases short and J 7 bases short, with 12 bases between. The germline gives CDR1 SNHLY, CDR2 FYNNEI. The CDR3 runs 13 residues. CDR3 in amino acids: CASRGRVGEKLFF. The CDR3 region has the DNA TGTGCCAGCAGGGGGAGGGTTGGTGAAAAACTGTTTTTT. Supplemented by reference TRBV2 and TRBJ1-4, the full variable domain reads EPEVTQTPSHQVTQMGQEVILRCVPISNHLYFYWYRQILGQKVEFLVSFYNNEISEKSEIFDDQFSVERPDGSNFTLKIRSTKLEDSAMYFCASRGRVGEKLFFGSGTQLSVL.

This clonotype was counted at least ten times. The chain recombines TRBV15 with TRBJ2-1; 8 bases fit TRBD2. The CDR3 is 15 amino acids. V shed 2 bases, J shed 3 bases, and the junction held 3 bases outside the gene matches. Germline lookup yields CDR1 LNHNV and CDR2 YYDKDF (reference sequence). The CDR3 bases are TGTGCCACCAGCAGAAGGCTAGCGGGCTACAATGAGCAGTTCTTC. As protein: CATSRRLAGYNEQFF. The full variable domain, completed using reference TRBV15 and TRBJ2-1, is DAMVIQNPRYQVTQFGKPVTLSCSQTLNHNVMYWYQQKSSQAPKLLFHYYDKDFNNEADTPDNFQSRRPNTSFCFLDIRSPGLGDTAMYLCATSRRLAGYNEQFFGPGTRLTVL.

The table lists this clonotype with a few counts. The genes are TRBV2 and TRBJ2-3; D is possibly TRBD2 (6 bases). V was trimmed by 4 bases and J by 11 bases, leaving 16 bases between them. The CDR3 is 13 amino acids. CDR1 and CDR2 (germline): SNHLY, FYNNEI. The CDR3 coding sequence is TGTGCCAGCAGTGGGTTTGGGGACTTCGAGCAGTATTTT. Amino acids: CASSGFGDFEQYF.

This clonotype was counted at least ten times. V is TRBV20-1 and J is TRBJ2-5; 7 positions match TRBD1. Germline-derived CDR1 and CDR2 are DFQATT and SNEGSKA (reference sequence). This CDR3 has 16 residues. V trimming: 0 bases; J trimming: 5 bases; junction bases outside the gene matches: 12. Here the CDR3 DNA reads TGCAGTGCTAGAGATCATCTCAGACAGGGATCGGAGACCCAGTACTTC. This gives the protein CSARDHLRQGSETQYF.

This clonotype was detected many times. At one end, the junction sequence differs from germline, possibly due to a read error. The V and J genes are TRBV11-2 and TRBJ2-7, with D perhaps TRBD2 (5 bases). Germline-derived CDR1 and CDR2 are SGHAT and FQNNGV. The CDR3 has 15 residues. The CDR3 DNA reads TGTGCCAGCAGCTTAGGTTCGGGGTCCTCCTACGAGCGGTACTTC. Translation: CASSLGSGSSYERYF.

This clonotype came up many times. This rearrangement joins TRBV12-3 or TRBV12-4 to TRBJ2-1; TRBD1 or TRBD2 may be the D gene (6 bases each). The V end lost 9 bases, the J end lost 3 bases, and 12 bases lay between the germline ends. This CDR3 comprises 13 residues. Written as DNA, the CDR3 is TGTGCCAGTACGAGGGGGGTCTACAATGAGCAGTTCTTC. It specifies CASTRGVYNEQFF.

The CDR3 loop is CATSRGRPSSGNTIYF. The CDR3 DNA sequence: TGTGCCACCAGCAGAGGTAGGCCGAGCTCTGGAAACACCATATATTTT. J is TRBJ1-3 and V is TRBV15; D not certain. Germline V gene data show CDR1 as LNHNV and CDR2 as YYDKDF (reference sequence). V was shortened by 1 base and J by 0 bases, with 10 bases between the two germline ends. The CDR3 contains 16 residues.

This clonotype was picked up many times. This chain connects TRBV12-5 to TRBJ2-1, with 10 bases aligning to TRBD2. V gave up 5 bases and J gave up 3 bases; unmatched junction bases: 7. This CDR3 is 16 amino acids long. Germline values: CDR1 LGHNT, CDR2 FRNRAP. The chain's CDR3 is CASGLGTSVIYNEQFF. The CDR3 region has the DNA TGTGCTAGTGGTCTTGGGACTAGCGTGATCTACAATGAGCAGTTCTTC.

This clonotype was seen only a few times. J is TRBJ1-5 and V is TRBV6-4; D is ambiguous. Trimming stripped 4 bases from V and 0 bases from J, with 10 bases between. The CDR3 loop spans 15 amino acids. Germline V gives CDR1 MRHNA, CDR2 SNTAGT. This CDR3 is CASSADMDSNQPQHF. The CDR3 DNA follows: TGTGCCAGCAGTGCCGACATGGATAGCAATCAGCCCCAGCATTTT.

This clonotype was counted once. This chain connects TRBV20-1 to TRBJ2-5; perhaps TRBD2 as D (5 bases). The CDR3 is made up of 13 amino acids. The V end was cut by 3 bases, the J end by 4 bases, with 12 bases between. Germline lookup yields CDR1 DFQATT and CDR2 SNEGSKA (reference sequence). The CDR3 nucleotides are TGCAGTGCTAGCGGGAAGACCAGAGAGACCCAGTACTTC. As protein: CSASGKTRETQYF.

This clonotype was seen many times. The CDR3 reads CASSDYSGNTIYF. CDR3 nucleotides: TGTGCCAGCAGCGACTACTCTGGAAACACCATATATTTT. This chain links TRBV9 with TRBJ1-3; D is unclear. The CDR3 is 13 residues long. Germline CDR1 is SGDLS and CDR2 is YYNGEE. V lost 3 bases and J lost 0, with 4 bases in between.

This clonotype occurred many times. V is TRBV27 and J is TRBJ1-2, with 8 bases fitting TRBD1. V was pared by 3 bases and J by 3 bases, with 3 bases of the junction left unmatched. From germline, CDR1 is MNHEY and CDR2 SMNVEV (reference sequence). The CDR3 contains 14 residues. The CDR3 protein is CASSLSTGDYGYTF. The DNA for the CDR3 is TGTGCCAGCAGTTTGTCGACAGGGGACTATGGCTACACCTTC.